These 10 T cell receptor beta chains were all obtained from the same sample, sequenced in a study of a mutant IDH1 vaccine in newly diagnosed glioma (dated by TCRdb to the early 2020s). The library was made by the immunoSEQ multiplex PCR assay. TCRdb stores this immuneACCESS table with in-frame sequences only. Part of the clones is absent; in the studies checked, under half of the shortfall reflects unresolved V genes, and no reason is known for the rest. The sample yields around 78,000 clones; roughly 90% were counted once. The top ten clonotypes cover approximately 0.58% of the sample. The sample's time point label, decoded: week 5, during vaccination. A 20-mer mutant IDH1 peptide at 300 micrograms in Montanide made up each vaccine dose, which was injected subcutaneously together with topical imiquimod. No cognate antigen is known for these TCRs. The sequenced sample was PBMCs, obtained from a glioma patient whose treatment included an IDH1 peptide vaccine. Every receptor here comes from a woman between 45 and 65 years old with glioma.

CDR3 nucleotides: TGTGCCAGCTCACCTACAGCGAACACTGAAGCTTTCTTT. This sequence encodes CASSPTANTEAFF. The chain links TRBV18 to TRBJ1-1; no reliable D call. The CDR3 totals 13 residues. Looked up from germline, CDR1 is KGHSH and CDR2 is LQKENI. With 3 bases removed from V and 1 base from J, the gap between germline ends came to 6 bases. The entire variable domain, with the rest obtained from reference TRBV18 and TRBJ1-1, is as follows: NAGVMQNPRHLVRRRGQEARLRCSPMKGHSHVYWYRQLPEEGLKFMVYLQKENIIDESGMPKERFSAEFPKEGPSILRIQQVVRGDSAAYFCASSPTANTEAFFGQGTRLTVV.

V is TRBV5-1 and J is TRBJ1-4; no clear D. Trimming pared 0 bases from V and 3 bases from J, leaving 6 bases between. Germline-derived CDR1 and CDR2 are SGHRS and YFSETQ. The CDR3 consists of 14 residues. The CDR3 nucleotides read TGCGCCAGCAGCTTGGGGGGAGCTAATGAAAAACTGTTTTTT. Translating gives CASSLGGANEKLFF.

The chain combines TRBV6-5 with TRBJ2-5; D not resolved. The CDR3 is 12 amino acids. Germline assignment: CDR1 MNHEY and CDR2 SVGAGI. Trimming pared 0 bases from V and 11 bases from J, leaving 10 bases between. CDR3 region: CASSYSHTEQYF. The CDR3 DNA reads TGTGCCAGCAGTTACTCCCACACGGAGCAGTACTTC.

This chain joins TRBV5-4 and TRBJ1-2; D is unresolved. V lost 3 bases, J lost 8 bases, and 8 bases lay in between. Germline CDR1 and CDR2: SGHNT and YYREEE (reference sequence). This CDR3 has 11 amino acids. In DNA, the CDR3 is TGTGCCAGCAGCTCCGCCGGCGGCTACACCTTC. It translates to CASSSAGGYTF. Filled out from reference TRBV5-4 and TRBJ1-2, the complete variable domain reads ETGVTQSPTHLIKTRGQQVTLRCSSQSGHNTVSWYQQALGQGPQFIFQYYREEENGRGNFPPRFSGLQFPNYSSELNVNALELDDSALYLCASSSAGGYTFGSGTRLTVV.

The chain carries TRBV28 and TRBJ2-3; D is undetermined. This CDR3 comprises 16 residues. Germline V gene sequence: CDR1 MDHEN, CDR2 SYDVKM. V shed 4 bases and J shed 7 bases, with 21 bases lying between them. As DNA, the CDR3 is TGTGCCAGCAGTTCGGACGTGTGGGCCGTCATGTATACGCAGTATTTT. This translates into CASSSDVWAVMYTQYF. The whole variable domain, filled in from reference TRBV28 and TRBJ2-3, reads DVKVTQSSRYLVKRTGEKVFLECVQDMDHENMFWYRQDPGLGLRLIYFSYDVKMKEKGDIPEGYSVSREKKERFSLILESASTNQTSMYLCASSSDVWAVMYTQYFGPGTRLTVL.

The rearrangement uses TRBV2 and TRBJ2-7, with TRBD1 identical over 7 bases. The V gene end was trimmed by 4 bases and the J gene end by 3 bases; junction bases not matched to a gene: 6. The CDR3 has 14 amino acids. Looked up from germline, CDR1 is SNHLY and CDR2 is FYNNEI. CDR3 sequence: CASSGKGAGYEQYF. The CDR3 region has the DNA TGTGCCAGCAGTGGCAAGGGGGCCGGCTACGAGCAGTACTTC.

The chain is built from TRBV6-5 and TRBJ1-6, with 8 bases aligning to TRBD1. The CDR3 is made up of 15 amino acids. Trimming at V came to 0 bases and at J to 10 bases, leaving 5 bases not matched to a gene. Per the germline V gene, CDR1 is MNHEY and CDR2 is SVGAGI. CDR3 region: CASSYSYRGGSPLHF. DNA of the CDR3: TGTGCCAGCAGTTACTCGTACAGGGGGGGCTCACCCCTCCACTTT.

This chain uses TRBV29-1 with TRBJ2-2, with TRBD1 matching over 7 bases. CDR1 and CDR2 (germline): SQVTM, ANQGSEA. The CDR3 has 17 residues. The junction had 13 bases not matched to a gene; V was cut back by 4 bases and J by 2 bases. The CDR3 reads CSVVGARGLVNTGELFF. CDR3 DNA sequence: TGCAGCGTTGTCGGGGCTAGGGGGCTCGTTAACACCGGGGAGCTGTTTTTT.

The CDR3 DNA is TGCGCCAGCAGCTTGTTCGACGGCAGCACAGATACGCAGTATTTT. Its translation is CASSLFDGSTDTQYF. The chain recombines TRBV5-1 with TRBJ2-3, with D unclear. The CDR3 is 15 amino acids. Trimming stripped 1 base from V and 0 bases from J, with 9 bases between. In germline, CDR1 is SGHRS, CDR2 YFSETQ.

The chain recombines TRBV19 with TRBJ1-5, with 9 bases identical to TRBD1. The ends lost 5 bases at V and 6 bases at J; junction bases unmatched: 5. The CDR3 extends over 14 amino acids. The V gene's germline CDR1 is LNHDA and CDR2 SQIVND (reference sequence). In DNA, the CDR3 is TGTGCCAGTAGTGGACAGGGGCTGAGTCAGCCCCAGCATTTT. Its translation: CASSGQGLSQPQHF.